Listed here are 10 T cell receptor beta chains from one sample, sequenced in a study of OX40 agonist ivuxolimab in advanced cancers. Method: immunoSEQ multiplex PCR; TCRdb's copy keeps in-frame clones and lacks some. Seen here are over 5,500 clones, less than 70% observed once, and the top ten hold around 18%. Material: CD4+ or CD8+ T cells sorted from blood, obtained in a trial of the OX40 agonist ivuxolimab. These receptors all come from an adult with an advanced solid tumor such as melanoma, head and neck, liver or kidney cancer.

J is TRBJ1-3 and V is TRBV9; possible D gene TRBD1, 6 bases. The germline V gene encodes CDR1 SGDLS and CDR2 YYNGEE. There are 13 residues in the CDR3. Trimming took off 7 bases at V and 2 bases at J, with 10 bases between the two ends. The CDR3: CASGGAAGNTIYF. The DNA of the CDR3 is TGTGCCAGCGGGGGGGCAGCTGGAAACACCATATATTTT. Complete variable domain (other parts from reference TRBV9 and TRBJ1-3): DSGVTQTPKHLITATGQRVTLRCSPRSGDLSVYWYQQSLDQGLQFLIQYYNGEERAKGNILERFSAQQFPDLHSELNLSSLELGDSALYFCASGGAAGNTIYFGEGSWLTVV.

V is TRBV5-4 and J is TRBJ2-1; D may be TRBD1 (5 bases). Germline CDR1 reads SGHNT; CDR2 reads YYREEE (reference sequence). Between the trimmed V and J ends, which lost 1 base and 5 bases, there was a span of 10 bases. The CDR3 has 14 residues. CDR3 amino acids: CASSLWGGNNEQFF. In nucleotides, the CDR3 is TGTGCCAGCAGCTTGTGGGGCGGCAACAATGAGCAGTTCTTC.

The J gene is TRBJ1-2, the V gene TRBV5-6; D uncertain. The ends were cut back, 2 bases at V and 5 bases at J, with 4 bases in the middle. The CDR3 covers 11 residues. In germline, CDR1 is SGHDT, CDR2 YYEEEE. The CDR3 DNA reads TGTGCCAGCAGCTTTGGGTATGGCTACACCTTC. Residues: CASSFGYGYTF.

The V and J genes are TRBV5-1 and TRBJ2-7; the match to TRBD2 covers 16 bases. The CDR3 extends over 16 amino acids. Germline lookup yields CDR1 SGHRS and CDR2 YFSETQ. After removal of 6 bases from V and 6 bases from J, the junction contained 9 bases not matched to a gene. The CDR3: CASTTGTSGRVGEQYF. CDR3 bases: TGCGCCAGCACCACAGGGACTAGCGGGAGGGTCGGCGAGCAGTACTTC.

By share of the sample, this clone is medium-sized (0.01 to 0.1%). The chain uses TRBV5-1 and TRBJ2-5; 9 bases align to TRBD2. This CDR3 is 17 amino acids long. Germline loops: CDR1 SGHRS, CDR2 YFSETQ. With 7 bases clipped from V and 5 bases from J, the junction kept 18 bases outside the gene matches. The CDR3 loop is CASSSVGGGRGKETQYF. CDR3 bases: TGCGCCAGCTCCTCGGTTGGGGGCGGGAGGGGTAAGGAGACCCAGTACTTC. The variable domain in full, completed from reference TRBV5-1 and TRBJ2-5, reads KAGVTQTPRYLIKTRGQQVTLSCSPISGHRSVSWYQQTPGQGLQFLFEYFSETQRNKGNFPGRFSGRQFSNSRSEMNVSTLELGDSALYLCASSSVGGGRGKETQYFGPGTRLLVL.

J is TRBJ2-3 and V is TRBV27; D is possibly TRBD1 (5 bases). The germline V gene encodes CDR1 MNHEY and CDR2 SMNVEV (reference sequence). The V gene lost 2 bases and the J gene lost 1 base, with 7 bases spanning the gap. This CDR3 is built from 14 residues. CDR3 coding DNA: TGTGCCAGCAGTTTAATCAGGGGCACAGATACGCAGTATTTT. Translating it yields CASSLIRGTDTQYF.

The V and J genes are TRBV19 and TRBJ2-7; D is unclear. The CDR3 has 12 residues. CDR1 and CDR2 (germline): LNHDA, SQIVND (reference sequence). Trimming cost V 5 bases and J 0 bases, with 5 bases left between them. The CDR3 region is CASSASSYEQYF. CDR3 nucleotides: TGTGCCAGTAGTGCTAGCTCCTACGAGCAGTACTTC.

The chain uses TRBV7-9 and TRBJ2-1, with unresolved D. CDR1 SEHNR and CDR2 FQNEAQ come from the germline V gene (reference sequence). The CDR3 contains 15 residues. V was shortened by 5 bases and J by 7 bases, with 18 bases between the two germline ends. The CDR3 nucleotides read TGTGCCAGCAGCCACGGTATCGCAATGCGGAATGAGCAGTTCTTC. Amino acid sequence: CASSHGIAMRNEQFF.

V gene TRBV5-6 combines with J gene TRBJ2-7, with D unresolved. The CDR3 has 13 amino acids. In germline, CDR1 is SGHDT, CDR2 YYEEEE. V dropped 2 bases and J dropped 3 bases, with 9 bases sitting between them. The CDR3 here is CASSFLGDYEQYF. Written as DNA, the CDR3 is TGTGCCAGCAGCTTTCTTGGGGACTACGAGCAGTACTTC.

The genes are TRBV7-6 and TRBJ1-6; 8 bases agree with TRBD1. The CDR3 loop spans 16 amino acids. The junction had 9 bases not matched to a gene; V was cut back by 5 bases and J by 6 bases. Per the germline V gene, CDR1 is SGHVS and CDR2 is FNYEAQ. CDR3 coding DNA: TGTGCCAGCAGCCCCGGGACAGGTCCTCCTAATTCACCCCTCCACTTT. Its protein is CASSPGTGPPNSPLHF.